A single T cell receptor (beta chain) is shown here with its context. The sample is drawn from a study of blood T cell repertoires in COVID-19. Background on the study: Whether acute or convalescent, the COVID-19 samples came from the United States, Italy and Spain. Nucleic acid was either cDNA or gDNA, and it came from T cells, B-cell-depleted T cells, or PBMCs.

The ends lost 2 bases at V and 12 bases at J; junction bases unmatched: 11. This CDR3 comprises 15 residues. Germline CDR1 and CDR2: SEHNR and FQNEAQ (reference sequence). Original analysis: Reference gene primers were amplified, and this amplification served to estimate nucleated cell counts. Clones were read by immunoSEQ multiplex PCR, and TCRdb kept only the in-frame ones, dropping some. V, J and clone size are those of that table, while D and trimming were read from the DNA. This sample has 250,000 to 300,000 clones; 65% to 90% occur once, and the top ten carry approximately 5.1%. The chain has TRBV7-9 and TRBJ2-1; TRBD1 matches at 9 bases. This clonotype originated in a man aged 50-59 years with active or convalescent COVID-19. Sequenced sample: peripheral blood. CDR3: CASSLKGTGINPQFF. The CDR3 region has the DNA TGTGCCAGCAGCTTAAAAGGGACAGGGATAAACCCGCAGTTCTTC.